This TCR beta chain was identified during a study of blood T cell repertoires in COVID-19 (TCRdb year 2020). With regard to the full study: Collaborator samples came from the United States, Italy and Spain and covered acute and convalescent phases of COVID-19. The material from the prospective study consisted of cDNA or gDNA derived from T cells, B-cell-depleted T cells, or PBMCs. Deeply sampled blood TCRbeta repertoires from subjects exposed to, actively infected with, or recovered from COVID-19 were included in the dataset. The repertoires were released in a freely available public database intended as a resource for research on the immune response to SARS-CoV-2. The samples were drawn from the first 160 participants of the ongoing ImmuneRACE study and from over 950 subjects provided by 6 global collaborators. Nearly every sample came with metadata listing a de-identified subject ID, COVID-19 status, age in years and sex. HLA class I and class II types, where available, came from metadata supplied by the sample provider rather than from assay-based typing.

The germline V gene gives CDR1 as WSHSY and CDR2 as SAAADI. V and J are trimmed by 3 bases and 10 bases, and the gene matches miss 13 bases of the junction. Including cysteine and phenylalanine, the CDR3 has 18 amino acids. The read is trimmed to its CDR3 DNA, 54 bases read in frame from base 1. Participants in the prospective study were enrolled through a virtual design, were aged roughly 18 to 90 years, and lived in about two dozen United States geographic areas. To assign participants to cohorts, the prospective study relied on clinical history that participants themselves reported in a screening survey and a study questionnaire. In the prospective study, mobile phlebotomists collected whole blood, serum and a nasopharyngeal or oropharyngeal swab from each participant. Additional blood draws and questionnaires over an approximately 2-month period could optionally be provided by prospective study participants. Prospective study blood samples were shipped either frozen or at room temperature before DNA extraction.

Of note for this clone: Its antigen is currently not known. The record has no base qualities; no much larger clone is one base away.

Beyond this particular receptor, the publication reports: Clinical and demographic metadata were provided uncurated, with the amount varying by source and participant.

The immunoSEQ Assay, a bias-controlled multiplex PCR, was used to amplify TCRbeta CDR3 regions from genomic DNA. Per the source publication's procedure: Within the assay, amplification of reference gene primers was used to estimate how many nucleated cells each sample contained. Sequence reads were collapsed and filtered to measure the absolute abundance of every unique TCRbeta CDR3 rearrangement. For each sample, productive Simpson clonality was calculated as the square root of Simpson's diversity index across productive rearrangements. In its TCRdb copy, this immuneACCESS table keeps in-frame sequences only and misses some clones. Where compared with another copy, unresolved V genes explain less than half of these, and the others have no known cause. V, J and clone size derive from that table, while D and trimming were established from the DNA sequence. This sample has around 280,000 clones in its table, and about 90% of those were observed once. About 1.5% of the sample belongs to the ten largest clones.

The source is a woman aged 18-35 years with acute COVID-19. The V and J segments used are TRBV10-2 and TRBJ2-1, with 15 central nucleotides matching TRBD2. The sample was PBMCs or T cells enriched from blood (not recorded which). In nucleotide form, the sequence is TGCGCCAGCAGTGACCCCCCGGGACTAGCGGGAGGCCGGGGAGAGCAGTTCTTC. This sequence encodes CASSDPPGLAGGRGEQFF.